One sample yielded the 16 T cell receptor beta chains listed below, sequenced in a study of cytomegalovirus exposure and HLA in healthy donors. The PCR ran on 60 Vbeta and 13 Jbeta primers. Profiling relied on immunoSEQ multiplex PCR, and the TCRdb table lists in-frame clones only, not all of them. The table lists over 150,000 clones, 80% of them singletons. Sequenced sample: PBMCs. The receptors stem from a boy younger than 18 in good health and CMV-seronegative.

The chain employs TRBV2 and TRBJ2-5; weak D call: TRBD1 (5 bases). The CDR3 sequence is 13 residues long. Trimming removed 5 bases at V and 4 bases at J, with 11 bases between. CDR1 and CDR2 (germline): SNHLY, FYNNEI. The CDR3 region has the DNA TGTGCCAGCAGTCGCCGGACAATAGAGACCCAGTACTTC. Its protein is CASSRRTIETQYF.

Only one count was recorded for this clone. This chain links TRBV29-1 with TRBJ2-5; D is unresolved. CDR3 size: 11 residues. Germline CDR1 SQVTM, CDR2 ANQGSEA. With 7 bases removed from V and 1 base from J, the gap between germline ends came to 7 bases. Written as DNA, the CDR3 is TGCAGCGCCGAGCTCCAAGAGACCCAGTACTTC. Its translation is CSAELQETQYF.

J is TRBJ2-3 and V is TRBV7-2; D is uncertain. Germline V gene sequence: CDR1 SGHTA, CDR2 FQGNSA. V lost 3 bases and J 5 bases, leaving 9 bases between the germline ends. This CDR3 is 13 amino acids long. The CDR3 here is CASSFGARDTQYF. For the CDR3, the DNA is TGTGCCAGCAGCTTTGGAGCGAGAGATACGCAGTATTTT.

This clone was detected only a few times. The chain uses TRBV6-1 and TRBJ1-4, with D perhaps matching TRBD1 (6 bases). The CDR3 runs to 15 residues. Trimming removed 3 bases at V and 6 bases at J, with 14 bases between. In germline, CDR1 is MNHNS, CDR2 SASEGT. DNA for the CDR3: TGTGCCAGCAGTGATGAGGGGGGGAGGGATGAAAAACTGTTTTTT. Encoded protein: CASSDEGGRDEKLFF.

The chain combines TRBV6-1 with TRBJ1-1; D not certain. The CDR3 length is 14 residues. Germline assignment: CDR1 MNHNS and CDR2 SASEGT. Trimming pared 3 bases from V and 4 bases from J, leaving 12 bases between. The CDR3 spells CASSEEPLSTEAFF. The CDR3 nucleotides are TGTGCCAGCAGTGAGGAGCCTCTTAGCACTGAAGCTTTCTTT.

The chain carries TRBV9 and TRBJ1-5, with a tentative D call TRBD1 (5 bases). The length of the CDR3 is 14 residues. Germline V gene lookup returns CDR1 SGDLS and CDR2 YYNGEE. V was shortened by 3 bases and J by 3 bases, with 10 bases between the two germline ends. The CDR3 loop reads CASSGQGSNQPQHF. Here the CDR3 DNA reads TGTGCCAGCAGCGGCCAGGGATCCAATCAGCCCCAGCATTTT.

The rearrangement uses TRBV19 and TRBJ1-5; D is perhaps TRBD1 (5 bases). CDR1 and CDR2 from the germline V gene are LNHDA and SQIVND (reference sequence). V gave up 10 bases and J gave up 2 bases, with 12 bases separating them. CDR3 length: 13 amino acids. The DNA of the CDR3 is TGTGCCAAAACCGGGGGATGCAATCAGCCCCAGCATTTT. It encodes CAKTGGCNQPQHF. The variable domain in full, completed from reference TRBV19 and TRBJ1-5, reads DGGITQSPKYLFRKEGQNVTLSCEQNLNHDAMYWYRQDPGQGLRLIYYSQIVNDFQKGDIAEGYSVSREKKESFPLTVTSAQKNPTAFYLCAKTGGCNQPQHFGDGTRLSIL.

The chain links TRBV5-8 to TRBJ1-5, with TRBD1 identical over 9 bases. CDR3 size: 16 residues. Germline V gene lookup returns CDR1 SGHTS and CDR2 YDEGEE. V lost 0 bases and J lost 5; bases outside the gene matches: 6. As DNA, the CDR3 is TGTGCCAGCAGCTTGGATGGGACAGGGAATTATCAGCCCCAGCATTTT. Translation: CASSLDGTGNYQPQHF.

This clone appeared a single time. CDR3 in DNA: TGTGCCAGCAGCGGACCGACAGGGCCAGGCTACACCTTC. Protein product: CASSGPTGPGYTF. The V gene is TRBV11-3, the J gene TRBJ1-2; 7 bases line up with TRBD1. The CDR3 consists of 13 residues. The V gene's germline CDR1 is SGHNT and CDR2 YENEEA. Trimming at V came to 5 bases and at J to 8 bases, leaving 8 bases not matched to a gene.

The gene calls are TRBV19 and TRBJ2-3; 13 positions match TRBD2. The CDR3 has 14 amino acids. Per germline, CDR1 LNHDA and CDR2 SQIVND (reference sequence). V lost 10 bases and J lost 7; bases outside the gene matches: 8. CDR3 nucleotide sequence: TGTGCCACCTCACTAGCGGGAGGGCCGAATACGCAGTATTTT. Encoded protein: CATSLAGGPNTQYF.

This sequence joins TRBV7-2 and TRBJ1-2, with D perhaps matching TRBD1 (6 bases). The CDR3 extends over 14 amino acids. CDR1 is SGHTA and CDR2 is FQGNSA in the germline V gene. V was trimmed by 5 bases and J by 4 bases, leaving 14 bases between them. The CDR3 sequence: CASSKRDTRYGYTF. The CDR3 DNA sequence: TGTGCCAGCAGCAAAAGGGACACCCGCTATGGCTACACCTTC.

The chain is built from TRBV11-3 and TRBJ2-1, with D possibly matching TRBD1 (6 bases). V dropped 10 bases and J dropped 4 bases, with 20 bases sitting between them. This CDR3 has 15 amino acids. Germline CDR1 SGHNT, CDR2 YENEEA. CDR3 sequence (DNA): TGTGCCACCACCCAGGACAGTCTACGTTACAATGAGCAGTTCTTC. It is translated as CATTQDSLRYNEQFF.

The genes are TRBV27 and TRBJ2-5; TRBD1 matches 7 bases. V was clipped by 5 bases and J by 2 bases; unmatched bases: 5. CDR3 length: 14 amino acids. Germline V CDR1 and CDR2: MNHEY, SMNVEV (reference sequence). The CDR3 loop reads CASSIRDSQETQYF. The CDR3 nucleotides are TGTGCCAGCAGTATCCGGGACAGTCAAGAGACCCAGTACTTC.

The chain combines TRBV2 with TRBJ2-3; 14 bases align to TRBD2. V lost 4 bases and J lost 6; bases outside the gene matches: 6. From germline, CDR1 is SNHLY and CDR2 FYNNEI. The CDR3 runs 16 residues. The CDR3 bases are TGTGCCAGCAGTGTACCCGGGACTAGCGGGAGTGATACGCAGTATTTT. It specifies CASSVPGTSGSDTQYF.

The CDR3 DNA is TGTGCCAGCAGCTTAGTCTCCAGGCGTAACTATGGCTACACCTTC. Its translation: CASSLVSRRNYGYTF. The chain is built from TRBV7-8 and TRBJ1-2; no firm D call. This CDR3 spans 15 amino acids. Trimming removed 1 base from V and 1 base from J, with 10 bases in between. Germline CDR1 is SGHVS and CDR2 is FQNEAQ.

V gene TRBV18 combines with J gene TRBJ1-5; tentative D call: TRBD1 (5 bases). The V and J ends lost 2 bases and 0 bases respectively, with 11 bases between them. Germline V gene sequence: CDR1 KGHSH, CDR2 LQKENI. The CDR3 spans 16 residues. CDR3 in DNA: TGTGCCAGCTCACCATTGGGGGGACTTAGCAATCAGCCCCAGCATTTT. This codes for CASSPLGGLSNQPQHF.